This T cell receptor beta chain was observed in a study of a mutant IDH1 vaccine in newly diagnosed glioma. Study-wide context: The initiation of vaccination occurred 4-6 weeks after radiotherapy alone, or with temozolomide cycles. Earlier treatment was radiotherapy, temozolomide, or both, with most getting both.

General study points: Shifts in the top peripheral T cell clonotypes seemed unrelated to pseudoprogression.

Sequenced by immunoSEQ multiplex PCR; TCRdb stores in-frame clones only, minus some. The sample includes over 55,000 clones, approximately 89% of them seen just once. Regarding time point: week 11, during vaccination. Each dose delivered 300 ug of mutant IDH1 20-mer peptide subcutaneously with imiquimod. On this clone: Its antigen is not identified.

Trimming took 0 bases from V and 4 from J; bases not matched to a gene: 6. This CDR3 contains 15 residues. The V gene's germline CDR1 is SGHRS and CDR2 YFSETQ. The specimen comprised PBMCs, sampled from a glioma patient whose treatment included an IDH1 peptide vaccine. The chain joins TRBV5-1 to TRBJ1-1, with 7 bases matching TRBD1. The origin of this receptor is a middle-aged man with glioma. This chain's CDR3 is CASSLGGGAGTEAFF. The CDR3, as DNA: TGCGCCAGCAGCTTGGGAGGGGGCGCGGGCACTGAAGCTTTCTTT. The entire variable domain, with the rest obtained from reference TRBV5-1 and TRBJ1-1, is as follows: KAGVTQTPRYLIKTRGQQVTLSCSPISGHRSVSWYQQTPGQGLQFLFEYFSETQRNKGNFPGRFSGRQFSNSRSEMNVSTLELGDSALYLCASSLGGGAGTEAFFGQGTRLTVV.